A selection of T cell receptor beta chains follows, all from one sample in a study of blood T cell repertoires in COVID-19. Only in-frame clones appear in the TCRdb table, and some are missing; sequencing was by immunoSEQ multiplex PCR. The data contain approximately 200,000 clones, approximately 85% of them singletons. Sequences were obtained from PBMCs or T cells enriched from blood (not recorded which). The receptors were gathered from a woman under 40 who had recovered from COVID-19. CDR3s leave out the opening cysteine and the closing phenylalanine or tryptophan.

V gene,J gene,CDR3 protein
TRBV4-1,TRBJ1-5,ASSQGFGGSRNQPQH
TRBV27,TRBJ2-7,ASRGASGSGYEQY
TRBV5-1,TRBJ1-2,ASSLEETGSNYGYT
TRBV11-2,TRBJ1-4,ASSLARGFRNEKLF
TRBV3-1/TRBV3-2,TRBJ2-7,ASSPTTGSYEQY
TRBV20-1,TRBJ2-1,SARHRGVF
TRBV5-5,TRBJ1-5,ASSTGQGYQPQH
TRBV18,TRBJ1-1,ASSPGGEAF
TRBV29-1,TRBJ1-2,SVRMRTVSNYGYT
TRBV11-1,TRBJ2-7,ASSDIGTSGYEQY
TRBV27,TRBJ2-2,ASQLAVTGELF
TRBV20-1,TRBJ2-3,SGLNTDTQY
TRBV25-1,TRBJ1-1,ASSDPGVSDEAF
TRBV7-6,TRBJ1-6,ASSQGQGKSPLH
TRBV5-6,TRBJ2-1,ASSLDRLAGVGYNEQF
TRBV4-1,TRBJ2-1,ASSQDLLATYNEQF
TRBV6-5,TRBJ2-3,ASSGLAGGGDTQY
TRBV6-5,TRBJ2-2,ASIRDRNTGELF